The next 10 T cell receptor beta chains were all read from a single sample in a study of blood T cell repertoires in COVID-19. Using immunoSEQ multiplex PCR, the repertoire was profiled, and TCRdb retains in-frame clones only, with some absent. Of approximately 130,000 clones listed, about four fifths were seen once; the top ten hold around 20%. The sample was peripheral blood. Source of these receptors: a man older than 75 with acute or convalescent COVID-19.

The chain carries TRBV5-1 and TRBJ1-4; 9 bases match TRBD1. The CDR3 extends over 14 amino acids. J lost 10 bases, V lost 4 bases, and 8 bases had no gene match. The germline gives CDR1 SGHRS, CDR2 YFSETQ. CDR3 sequence reads: CASSPGTGLVKLFF. The CDR3 nucleotides are TGCGCCAGCAGCCCGGGGACAGGGCTAGTAAAACTGTTTTTT.

The chain carries TRBV5-6 and TRBJ2-5, with a tentative D call TRBD1 (6 bases). Germline V gives CDR1 SGHDT, CDR2 YYEEEE. CDR3 size: 17 residues. V was cut by 0 bases and J by 2 bases, with 17 bases left in between. The CDR3: CASSLEAAGELQETQYF. The DNA of the CDR3 is TGTGCCAGCAGCTTGGAGGCGGCAGGGGAACTACAAGAGACCCAGTACTTC.

The V gene is TRBV25-1, the J gene TRBJ1-1; 7 bases are a match to TRBD1. J was trimmed by 7 bases and V by 4 bases; bases with no gene match: 15. The CDR3 sequence is 16 residues long. The V gene's germline CDR1 is MGHDK and CDR2 SYGVNS. DNA of the CDR3: TGTGCCAGCAGTGCAAACCTGGGGCAGGGGGATCATGAAGCTTTCTTT. Its protein is CASSANLGQGDHEAFF.

V and J are TRBV5-8 and TRBJ2-1; 10 bases agree with TRBD2. J was trimmed by 1 base and V by 2 bases; bases with no gene match: 12. This CDR3 contains 19 residues. Germline values: CDR1 SGHTS, CDR2 YDEGEE. The CDR3 protein is CASSLWGKASGGSYNEQFF. Written as DNA, the CDR3 is TGTGCCAGCAGCTTATGGGGTAAAGCTAGCGGGGGTTCCTACAATGAGCAGTTCTTC.

The chain couples TRBV5-6 to TRBJ2-7; D unresolved. The V and J ends lost 2 bases and 2 bases respectively, with 5 bases between them. The germline V gene encodes CDR1 SGHDT and CDR2 YYEEEE. This CDR3 is 12 amino acids long. CDR3 amino acids: CASSLGAYEQYF. CDR3 DNA: TGTGCCAGCAGCTTAGGAGCCTACGAGCAGTACTTC.

This clone occurred once. The V gene is TRBV2, the J gene TRBJ1-5, with D possibly TRBD1 on 6 matching bases. The CDR3 sequence is 14 residues long. V was pared by 2 bases and J by 3 bases, with 8 bases between. From germline, CDR1 is SNHLY and CDR2 FYNNEI. Here the CDR3 DNA reads TGTGCCAGCAGTGAACAGGGGAACAATCAGCCCCAGCATTTT. Amino acid sequence: CASSEQGNNQPQHF.

The chain has TRBV13 and TRBJ1-1; possibly TRBD1 for D (5 bases). The germline V gene encodes CDR1 PRHDT and CDR2 FYEKMQ (reference sequence). V lost 1 base, J lost 3 bases, and 12 bases lay in between. The CDR3 has 15 amino acids. The CDR3 bases are TGTGCCAGCAGCTTAGTGGGGGGGAAGGACACTGAAGCTTTCTTT. Protein: CASSLVGGKDTEAFF.

This clone was seen a few times. This chain uses TRBV11-2 with TRBJ1-6; possibly TRBD1 for D (5 bases). The CDR3 length is 15 residues. CDR1 and CDR2 (germline): SGHAT, FQNNGV. Deletions cut 1 base from V and 2 bases from J, with 6 bases between. This chain's CDR3 is CASSLGQTYNSPLHF. DNA for the CDR3: TGTGCCAGCAGCTTAGGACAGACCTATAATTCACCCCTCCACTTT.

The chain carries TRBV5-1 and TRBJ1-1, with 8 bases aligning to TRBD1. The trim removed 0 bases at V and 4 bases at J, leaving 8 bases unmatched. The germline CDR1 and CDR2 sequences are SGHRS and YFSETQ. The CDR3 is 16 amino acids. The CDR3, as DNA: TGCGCCAGCAGCTTGGTTTCCCAGGGGGCGGGCACTGAAGCTTTCTTT. Protein sequence: CASSLVSQGAGTEAFF.

The chain carries TRBV9 and TRBJ2-7, with 7 bases fitting TRBD1. Trimming took 0 bases from V and 3 from J; bases not matched to a gene: 15. CDR1 and CDR2 from the germline V gene are SGDLS and YYNGEE. The CDR3 is 18 amino acids. Here the CDR3 reads CASSVGRGEGARVYEQYF. The CDR3 DNA reads as TGTGCCAGCAGCGTAGGTCGGGGCGAGGGGGCCAGGGTCTACGAGCAGTACTTC.